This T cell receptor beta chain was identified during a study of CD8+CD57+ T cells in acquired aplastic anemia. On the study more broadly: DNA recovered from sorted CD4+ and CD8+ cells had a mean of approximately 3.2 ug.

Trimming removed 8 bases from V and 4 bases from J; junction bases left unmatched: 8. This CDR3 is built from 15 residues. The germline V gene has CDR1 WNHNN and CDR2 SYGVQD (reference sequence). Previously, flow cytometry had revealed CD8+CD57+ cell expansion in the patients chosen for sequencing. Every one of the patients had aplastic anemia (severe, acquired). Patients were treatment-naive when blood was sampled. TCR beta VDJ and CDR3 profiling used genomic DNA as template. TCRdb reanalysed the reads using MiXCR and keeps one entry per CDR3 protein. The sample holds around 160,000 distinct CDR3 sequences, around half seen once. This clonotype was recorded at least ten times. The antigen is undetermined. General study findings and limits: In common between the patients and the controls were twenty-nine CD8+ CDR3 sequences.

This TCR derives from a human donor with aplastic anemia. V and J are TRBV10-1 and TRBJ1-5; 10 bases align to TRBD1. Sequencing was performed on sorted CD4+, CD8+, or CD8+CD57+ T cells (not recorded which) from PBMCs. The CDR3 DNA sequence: TGCGCCAGCTTAAGGACAGGGGGGGGAAATCAGCCCCAGCATTTT. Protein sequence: CASLRTGGGNQPQHF.